This T cell receptor beta chain is drawn from a study of control samples from healthy donors and cancer patients. Produced via immunoSEQ multiplex PCR; TCRdb's table is partial and in-frame only. The sample consists of 130,000 or so clones, about 86% of them appearing once. The sample taken for sequencing was blood. This clonotype originated in a man aged 25-45 years in good health.

As DNA, the CDR3 is TGTGCCAGCAGTCTACACTCAGGGGTAACGACTGAAGCTTTCTTT. It yields the protein CASSLHSGVTTEAFF. The chain carries TRBV11-3 and TRBJ1-1, with TRBD1 as a possible D gene (6 bases). Trimming cost V 6 bases and J 5 bases, with 19 bases left between them. Germline V gene sequence: CDR1 SGHNT, CDR2 YENEEA. This CDR3 spans 15 amino acids.